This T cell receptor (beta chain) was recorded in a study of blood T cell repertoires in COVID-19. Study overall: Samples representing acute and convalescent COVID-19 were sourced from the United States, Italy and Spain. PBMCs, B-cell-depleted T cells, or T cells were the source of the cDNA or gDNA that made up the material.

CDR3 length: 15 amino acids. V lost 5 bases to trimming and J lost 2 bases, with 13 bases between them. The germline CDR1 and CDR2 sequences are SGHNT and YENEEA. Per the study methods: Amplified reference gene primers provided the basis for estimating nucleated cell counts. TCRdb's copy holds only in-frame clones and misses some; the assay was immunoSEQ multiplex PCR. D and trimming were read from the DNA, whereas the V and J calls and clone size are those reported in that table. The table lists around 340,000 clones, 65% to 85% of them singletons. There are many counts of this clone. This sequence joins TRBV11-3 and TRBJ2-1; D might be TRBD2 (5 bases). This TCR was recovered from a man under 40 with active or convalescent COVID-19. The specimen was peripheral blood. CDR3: CASSTFGDPYNEQFF. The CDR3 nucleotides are TGTGCCAGCAGCACTTTCGGGGATCCCTACAATGAGCAGTTCTTC.